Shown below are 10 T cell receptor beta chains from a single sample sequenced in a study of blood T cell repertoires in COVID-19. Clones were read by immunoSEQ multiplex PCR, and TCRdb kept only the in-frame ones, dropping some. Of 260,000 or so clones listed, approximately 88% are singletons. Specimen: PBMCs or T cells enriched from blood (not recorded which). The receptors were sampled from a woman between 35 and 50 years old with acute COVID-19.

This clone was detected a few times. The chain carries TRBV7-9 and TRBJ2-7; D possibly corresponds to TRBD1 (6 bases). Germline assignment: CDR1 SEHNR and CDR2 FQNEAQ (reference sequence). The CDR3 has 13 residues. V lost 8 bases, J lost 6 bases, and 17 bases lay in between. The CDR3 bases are TGTGCCAGCTGTGGGACATACCCATCCGAGCAGTACTTC. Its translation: CASCGTYPSEQYF.

In DNA form, the CDR3 reads TGTGCCAGCAGGCGGTGGCGGGAGTCTGACAATGAGCAGTTCTTC. Protein sequence: CASRRWRESDNEQFF. The chain has TRBV2 and TRBJ2-1; 7 bases are shared with TRBD2. Germline CDR1 SNHLY, CDR2 FYNNEI. The V segment lost 6 bases and the J segment 5 bases; nucleotides outside the gene matches: 10. The CDR3 has 15 amino acids.

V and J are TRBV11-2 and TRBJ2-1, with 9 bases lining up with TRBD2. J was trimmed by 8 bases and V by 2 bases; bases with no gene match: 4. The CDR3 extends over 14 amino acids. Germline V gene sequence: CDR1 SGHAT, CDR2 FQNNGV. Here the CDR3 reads CASSLTSGRHEQFF. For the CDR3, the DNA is TGTGCCAGCAGCTTAACCAGCGGGAGGCATGAGCAGTTCTTC.

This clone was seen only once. CDR3 DNA: TGTGCCAGCTGGGGAGGGGACGAGCAGTACTTC. It translates to CASWGGDEQYF. This rearrangement joins TRBV2 to TRBJ2-7; 7 bases are a match to TRBD2. This CDR3 has 11 residues. V lost 8 bases and J lost 5; bases outside the gene matches: 3. The V gene's germline CDR1 is SNHLY and CDR2 FYNNEI.

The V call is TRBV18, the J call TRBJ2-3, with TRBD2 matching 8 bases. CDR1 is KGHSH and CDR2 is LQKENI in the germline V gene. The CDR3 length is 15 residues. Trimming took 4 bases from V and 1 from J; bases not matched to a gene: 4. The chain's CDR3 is CASSQLAEGTDTQYF. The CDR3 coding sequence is TGTGCCAGCTCACAACTAGCGGAGGGCACAGATACGCAGTATTTT.

CDR3 in amino acids: CASSLTGRYTGELFF. In DNA, the CDR3 is TGTGCCAGCAGCTTAACGGGGAGGTACACCGGGGAGCTGTTTTTT. V gene TRBV7-3 combines with J gene TRBJ2-2; a weak D match, TRBD2 (6 bases). The V end lost 0 bases, the J end lost 3 bases, and 8 bases lay between the germline ends. Germline V gene data show CDR1 as SGHTA and CDR2 as FQGTGA. This CDR3 is built from 15 residues.

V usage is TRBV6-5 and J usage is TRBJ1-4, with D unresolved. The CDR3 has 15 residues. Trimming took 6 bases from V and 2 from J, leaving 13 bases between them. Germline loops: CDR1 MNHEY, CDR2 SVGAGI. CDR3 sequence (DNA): TGTGCCAGCAGCTACATTTCGGGGACTAATGAAAAACTGTTTTTT. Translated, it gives CASSYISGTNEKLFF.

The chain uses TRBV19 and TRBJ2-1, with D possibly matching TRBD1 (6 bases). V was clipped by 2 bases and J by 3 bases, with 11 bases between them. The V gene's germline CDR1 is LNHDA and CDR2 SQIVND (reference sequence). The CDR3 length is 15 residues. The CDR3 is CASSIRAGDYNEQFF. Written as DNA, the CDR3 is TGTGCCAGTAGTATAAGAGCAGGGGACTACAATGAGCAGTTCTTC. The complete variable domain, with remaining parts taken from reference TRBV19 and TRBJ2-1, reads DGGITQSPKYLFRKEGQNVTLSCEQNLNHDAMYWYRQDPGQGLRLIYYSQIVNDFQKGDIAEGYSVSREKKESFPLTVTSAQKNPTAFYLCASSIRAGDYNEQFFGPGTRLTVL.

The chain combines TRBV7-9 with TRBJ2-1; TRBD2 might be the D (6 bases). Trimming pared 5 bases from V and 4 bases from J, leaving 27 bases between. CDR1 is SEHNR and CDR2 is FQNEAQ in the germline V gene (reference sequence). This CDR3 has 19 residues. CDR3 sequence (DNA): TGTGCCAGCAGCCCTCCGACATCCGGGACTCGGGTAGGGTACAATGAGCAGTTCTTC. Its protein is CASSPPTSGTRVGYNEQFF.

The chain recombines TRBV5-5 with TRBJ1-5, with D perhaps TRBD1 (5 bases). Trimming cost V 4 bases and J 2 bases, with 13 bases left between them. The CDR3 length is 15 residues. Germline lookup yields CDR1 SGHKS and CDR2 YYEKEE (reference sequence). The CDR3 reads CASSARVGGNQPQHF. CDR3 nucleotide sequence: TGTGCCAGCAGCGCCAGGGTTGGCGGCAATCAGCCCCAGCATTTT.